The clone carrying this T cell receptor (beta chain) was seen ten or more times. The record originates from a study of naive and memory T cell subsets. Four PCR rounds used nested alpha and beta constant region primers plus the SP2 primer. For blood and skin samples, reverse transcription used TCR alpha and beta constant primers. One entry per CDR3 protein results from TCRdb running MiXCR on the 5' RACE reads. This table holds over 45,000 distinct CDR3 sequences, about 4.8% found once. From germline, CDR1 is SGHVS and CDR2 FNYEAQ. This CDR3 comprises 14 residues. V gave up 0 bases and J gave up 6 bases; unmatched junction bases: 1. The library had UMIs added by 3' ligation of an oligonucleotide to TCR cDNA. Reverse transcription used DNase-treated unsorted total RNA, aiming for roughly 1 to 1,100 ng.

The TCR originated in a female donor in good health. The rearrangement joins TRBV7-6 to TRBJ2-2; 7 positions agree with TRBD2. The CDR3 nucleotides are TGTGCCAGCAGCTTAGCCACTAGCGCCGGGGAGCTGTTTTTT. It is translated as CASSLATSAGELFF.